The 27 T cell receptor beta chains listed next were all sequenced from one sample in a study of blood T cells in healthy people across ages (dated by TCRdb to the mid-2010s). The method behind the library was 5' RACE. The sequencer was an Illumina HiSeq 2500. A second PCR of roughly 7 to 12 cycles was run with a J-beta primer mix and a sample-barcoded 5' primer. The public sequencing data were trimmed at Q25 with fastp and processed into clonotypes with MiXCR by TCRdb, which kept only in-frame beta chains. Identical CDR3 protein sequences are pooled into one entry, listed with their most common genes and DNA. Here the sample has 550,000 to 600,000 distinct CDR3 sequences; 25% to 30% occur a single time. Under 20% of the sample rests with the top ten. The sample was blood. The receptors stem from a woman in her sixties or seventies in good health.

The chain employs TRBV7-3 and TRBJ1-1; D is uncertain. V lost 3 bases, J lost 5 bases, and 10 bases lay in between. Germline V gives CDR1 SGHTA, CDR2 FQGTGA. The CDR3 sequence is 13 residues long. Here the CDR3 reads CASSFEQRTEAFF. The CDR3 region has the DNA TGTGCCAGCAGCTTTGAACAGAGGACTGAAGCTTTCTTT.

This clonotype was detected only a few times. The J gene is TRBJ2-1, the V gene TRBV7-9; 8 bases are a match to TRBD2. V lost 5 bases, J lost 4 bases, and 4 bases stayed unmatched. The CDR3 is made up of 14 amino acids. The germline V gene has CDR1 SEHNR and CDR2 FQNEAQ (reference sequence). The CDR3 loop is CASSPIAGYNEQFF. CDR3 DNA: TGTGCCAGCAGCCCCATAGCGGGGTACAATGAGCAGTTCTTC.

This chain uses TRBV25-1 with TRBJ1-5; 7 bases fit TRBD1. The CDR3 has 15 amino acids. J was trimmed by 5 bases and V by 3 bases; bases with no gene match: 7. Germline CDR1 and CDR2: MGHDK and SYGVNS. The DNA for the CDR3 is TGTGCCAGCAGTGACCGGACAGGCTGGGATCAGCCCCAGCATTTT. Its protein product is CASSDRTGWDQPQHF.

This clonotype was seen only a few times. The chain is built from TRBV5-5 and TRBJ1-2; the D is unclear. Looked up from germline, CDR1 is SGHKS and CDR2 is YYEKEE (reference sequence). Trimming pared 4 bases from V and 4 bases from J, leaving 14 bases between. This CDR3 contains 14 residues. The CDR3: CASSLLLTSYGYTF. DNA for the CDR3: TGTGCCAGCAGCCTGCTGTTGACAAGCTATGGCTACACCTTC.

The rearrangement links TRBV5-1 to TRBJ1-1; the D gene is possibly TRBD1 (6 bases). The germline V gene encodes CDR1 SGHRS and CDR2 YFSETQ. V lost 2 bases to trimming and J lost 0 bases, with 11 bases between them. The CDR3 has 15 amino acids. CDR3 DNA sequence: TGCGCCAGCAGCTTATCTGGACAGCTGAACACTGAAGCTTTCTTT. As protein: CASSLSGQLNTEAFF.

This chain joins TRBV5-1 and TRBJ2-6; the D is unclear. CDR3 size: 15 residues. The V gene lost 2 bases and the J gene lost 4 bases, with 10 bases spanning the gap. Germline loops: CDR1 SGHRS, CDR2 YFSETQ. The CDR3 region is CASSLEVTGANVLTF. CDR3 bases: TGCGCCAGCAGCTTAGAGGTGACCGGGGCCAACGTCCTGACTTTC.

This chain links TRBV6-2 or TRBV6-3 with TRBJ1-2, with 7 nucleotides matching TRBD1. CDR3 length: 14 amino acids. Per the germline V gene, CDR1 is MNHEY and CDR2 is SVGEGT. V lost 6 bases to trimming and J lost 8 bases; unmatched junction nucleotides: 12. The CDR3 bases are TGTGCCAGCAGACCCGACAGGGCGATTGGAGGCTACACCTTC. Its translation is CASRPDRAIGGYTF.

CDR3 region: CASSSVILGQGQFF. The CDR3, as DNA: TGTGCCAGTAGTAGCGTAATTCTGGGACAGGGGCAGTTCTTC. This chain uses TRBV19 with TRBJ2-1; 9 bases are shared with TRBD1. The CDR3 spans 14 residues. Trimming at V came to 4 bases and at J to 12 bases, leaving 10 bases not matched to a gene. Germline V gene sequence: CDR1 LNHDA, CDR2 SQIVND (reference sequence).

This clonotype was detected once. The V gene is TRBV25-1, the J gene TRBJ2-1; no clear D gene. The length of the CDR3 is 13 residues. Trimming left V 3 bases short and J 3 bases short, with 6 bases between. Germline assignment: CDR1 MGHDK and CDR2 SYGVNS. This CDR3 is CASSEASYNEQFF. The CDR3 DNA is TGTGCCAGCAGTGAGGCCAGCTACAATGAGCAGTTCTTC.

The chain combines TRBV19 with TRBJ2-5; D may match TRBD1 or TRBD2 (5 bases each). TRBJ2-7 explains the end of the DNA better; the J call may be wrong. The CDR3 spans 15 residues. Germline CDR1 reads LNHDA; CDR2 reads SQIVND (reference sequence). DNA of the CDR3: TGTGCCAGTAGTATTAGGCCCGGGACGGACTACGAGCAGTACTTC. This encodes CASSIRPGTDYEQYF.

This clonotype occurred once. This sequence joins TRBV2 and TRBJ2-5, with D perhaps TRBD1 (6 bases). The DNA matches TRBJ2-1 better at its end, which makes the J call doubtful. Germline-derived CDR1 and CDR2 are SNHLY and FYNNEI. CDR3 length: 14 residues. DNA of the CDR3: TGTGCCAGCAGTGCGCTGGCAGGGGCCAATGAGCAGTTCTTC. This encodes CASSALAGANEQFF.

This clonotype appeared a few times. V is TRBV2 and J is TRBJ2-1, with D maybe TRBD2 (5 bases). This CDR3 is built from 14 residues. V dropped 4 bases and J dropped 2 bases, with 9 bases sitting between them. From germline, CDR1 is SNHLY and CDR2 FYNNEI. The chain's CDR3 is CASSGRVTYNEQFF. As DNA, the CDR3 is TGTGCCAGCAGTGGGCGGGTTACCTACAATGAGCAGTTCTTC. Combining the CDR3 with reference TRBV2 and TRBJ2-1 gives the whole variable domain EPEVTQTPSHQVTQMGQEVILRCVPISNHLYFYWYRQILGQKVEFLVSFYNNEISEKSEIFDDQFSVERPDGSNFTLKIRSTKLEDSAMYFCASSGRVTYNEQFFGPGTRLTVL.

Regarding this clonotype: The junction shows a germline mismatch at one end, possibly a read error. V is TRBV6-1 and J is TRBJ1-2; D ambiguous. Germline V CDR1 and CDR2: MNHNS, SASEGT. This CDR3 comprises 10 residues. CDR3 loop: CASSEATRLF. CDR3 nucleotides: TGTGCCAGCAGTGAAGCAACACGCCTATTC.

This clonotype was detected only a few times. The V gene is TRBV7-7, the J gene TRBJ1-3; maybe TRBD1 (5 bases). The germline CDR1 and CDR2 sequences are SSHAT and FNYEAQ (reference sequence). The V end was cut by 3 bases, the J end by 8 bases, with 11 bases between. This CDR3 comprises 13 residues. The CDR3 bases are TGTGCCAGCAGCTTCGGGATGGGGGACACCATATATTTT. Amino acids: CASSFGMGDTIYF.

This clonotype has only a few counts. The J gene is TRBJ1-1, the V gene TRBV7-2; D is uncertain. Looked up from germline, CDR1 is SGHTA and CDR2 is FQGNSA. The V end was cut by 1 base, the J end by 4 bases, with 10 bases between. The CDR3 is 14 residues long. CDR3 region: CASSLGRTGTEAFF. Here the CDR3 DNA reads TGTGCCAGCAGCTTAGGGAGGACGGGCACTGAAGCTTTCTTT. Full variable domain (outside the CDR3, taken from reference TRBV7-2 and TRBJ1-1): GAGVSQSPSNKVTEKGKDVELRCDPISGHTALYWYRQSLGQGLEFLIYFQGNSAPDKSGLPSDRFSAERTGGSVSTLTIQRTQQEDSAVYLCASSLGRTGTEAFFGQGTRLTVV.

This chain connects TRBV29-1 to TRBJ1-1; TRBD1 agrees at 8 bases. Trimming removed 7 bases from V and 9 bases from J; junction bases left unmatched: 10. Germline assignment: CDR1 SQVTM and CDR2 ANQGSEA. This CDR3 spans 12 amino acids. The CDR3: CSGGGRTGKAFF. The CDR3 DNA reads as TGCAGCGGCGGGGGAAGGACAGGGAAAGCTTTCTTT.

This clonotype was observed a few times. This chain links TRBV5-5 with TRBJ2-3, with D unclear. The CDR3 totals 12 residues. Germline loops: CDR1 SGHKS, CDR2 YYEKEE (reference sequence). V gave up 2 bases and J gave up 3 bases, with 4 bases separating them. The CDR3 bases are TGTGCCAGCAGCTTTAGGACAGATACGCAGTATTTT. It yields the protein CASSFRTDTQYF.

This clonotype was counted a few times. V is TRBV4-1 and J is TRBJ1-1; D may be TRBD1 (6 bases). The CDR3 length is 17 residues. Germline lookup yields CDR1 MGHRA and CDR2 YSYEKL. The germline V and J ends were trimmed by 3 bases and 2 bases, with 19 bases remaining between them. CDR3 DNA sequence: TGCGCCAGCAGCCATCCTCCTCCCCCGGGGGCCAACACTGAAGCTTTCTTT. Protein sequence: CASSHPPPPGANTEAFF.

CDR3 loop: CASSNTGGEYYEQYF. The CDR3 nucleotides are TGTGCCAGCAGCAATACAGGGGGCGAATACTACGAGCAGTACTTC. The chain has TRBV28 and TRBJ2-7, with TRBD1 matching over 9 bases. From germline, CDR1 is MDHEN and CDR2 SYDVKM. This CDR3 has 15 amino acids. The V and J ends lost 6 bases and 3 bases, in that order; junction bases with no gene match: 9.

This clonotype was detected ten times or more. The chain joins TRBV14 to TRBJ2-1, with D tentatively TRBD1 or TRBD2 (7 bases each). Germline lookup yields CDR1 SGHDN and CDR2 FVKESK. This CDR3 is built from 14 residues. V lost 4 bases to trimming and J lost 9 bases, with 16 bases between them. The CDR3 here is CASSPSGGGGEQFF. Here the CDR3 DNA reads TGTGCCAGCAGCCCGTCAGGGGGGGGAGGTGAGCAGTTCTTC. The full variable domain, in which reference TRBV14 and TRBJ2-1 provide the parts outside the CDR3, is EAGVTQFPSHSVIEKGQTVTLRCDPISGHDNLYWYRRVMGKEIKFLLHFVKESKQDESGMPNNRFLAERTGGTYSTLKVQPAELEDSGVYFCASSPSGGGGEQFFGPGTRLTVL.

This clonotype turned up a few times. The chain has TRBV6-5 and TRBJ2-7; 7 positions match TRBD1. CDR1 and CDR2 (germline): MNHEY, SVGAGI. After removal of 6 bases from V and 4 bases from J, the junction contained 12 bases not matched to a gene. The CDR3 length is 15 residues. The CDR3 region is CASSEMSGGPYEQYF. The CDR3 nucleotides are TGTGCCAGCAGCGAAATGTCAGGGGGACCATACGAGCAGTACTTC.

The V and J genes are TRBV6-5 and TRBJ2-7; D assignment may be TRBD1 or TRBD2 (5 bases each). The CDR3 spans 15 residues. CDR1 and CDR2 from the germline V gene are MNHEY and SVGAGI. The ends were cut back, 5 bases at V and 4 bases at J, with 18 bases in the middle. The CDR3 reads CASSARGSKSYEQYF. The CDR3 DNA reads TGTGCCAGCAGTGCGAGGGGATCTAAGAGTTACGAGCAGTACTTC.

The CDR3 sequence: CASSPLGAYEQYF. The CDR3 region has the DNA TGTGCCAGCAGCCCCTTAGGAGCTTACGAGCAGTACTTC. The rearrangement uses TRBV3-1 and TRBJ2-7; D gene unclear. V was shortened by 4 bases and J by 4 bases, with 11 bases between the two germline ends. CDR3 length: 13 residues. Per germline, CDR1 LGHDT and CDR2 YNNKEL (reference sequence).

This chain connects TRBV20-1 to TRBJ2-7, with D hard to call. The length of the CDR3 is 12 residues. Looked up from germline, CDR1 is DFQATT and CDR2 is SNEGSKA (reference sequence). V gave up 1 base and J gave up 5 bases, with 9 bases separating them. The CDR3 spells CSARVGVHEQYF. CDR3 DNA: TGCAGTGCTAGAGTTGGAGTCCACGAGCAGTACTTC.

The chain carries TRBV24-1 and TRBJ1-1, with D unresolved. V lost 6 bases and J 6 bases, leaving 13 bases between the germline ends. This CDR3 comprises 13 residues. Germline V gene lookup returns CDR1 KGHDR and CDR2 SFDVKD. The CDR3 DNA reads TGTGCCACCAGTCACGACGGTAGATCTGAAGCTTTCTTT. The encoded protein is CATSHDGRSEAFF.

This clonotype came up a few times. This chain connects TRBV11-3 to TRBJ2-5; D is possibly TRBD1 (7 bases). The J call may be faulty, since TRBJ2-1 better matches the DNA end. Germline assignment: CDR1 SGHNT and CDR2 YENEEA. The CDR3 is made up of 14 amino acids. For the CDR3, the DNA is TGTGCCAGCAGCTTTGGCACAGGGGAGGATGAGCAGTTCTTC. The encoded protein is CASSFGTGEDEQFF.

The table lists this clonotype with a few counts. The genes are TRBV3-1 and TRBJ2-1; perhaps TRBD2 as D (5 bases). V was pared by 0 bases and J by 3 bases, with 9 bases between. Germline CDR1 and CDR2: LGHDT and YNNKEL (reference sequence). There are 15 residues in the CDR3. Here the CDR3 reads CASSQDGADYNEQFF. The CDR3 region has the DNA TGTGCCAGCAGCCAAGACGGAGCGGACTACAATGAGCAGTTCTTC.